These 31 T cell receptor beta chains were sequenced from one sample in a study of blood T cell repertoires in COVID-19. Only in-frame clones appear in the TCRdb table, and some are missing; sequencing was by immunoSEQ multiplex PCR. This sample has approximately 170,000 clones; 70% to 85% occur once, and the top ten carry over 9.5%. The sequencing input was PBMCs or T cells enriched from blood (not recorded which). All receptors derive from a man in his fifties who had recovered from COVID-19.

This clone occurred a few times. This chain joins TRBV3-1 (or the pseudogene TRBV3-2) and TRBJ2-3; D gene uncertain. The CDR3 length is 13 residues. CDR1 and CDR2 from the germline V gene are LGHDT and YNNKEL (reference sequence). V was trimmed by 2 bases and J by 4 bases, leaving 7 bases between them. In nucleotides, the CDR3 is TGTGCCAGCAGCCAATCCGGTGCAGATACGCAGTATTTT. This encodes CASSQSGADTQYF.

The chain uses TRBV10-3 and TRBJ2-3; 13 nucleotides line up with TRBD2. The CDR3 consists of 13 residues. With V trimmed by 11 bases and J by 3 bases, 2 bases remained unmatched. Germline V gene sequence: CDR1 ENHRY, CDR2 SYGVKD. CDR3 loop: CAVGLAGTDTQYF. The CDR3 DNA follows: TGTGCCGTGGGACTAGCGGGGACAGATACGCAGTATTTT.

This clone was observed once. The chain recombines TRBV2 with TRBJ1-2; D not resolved. The CDR3 loop spans 12 amino acids. The V end lost 7 bases, the J end lost 4 bases, and 10 bases lay between the germline ends. Germline-derived CDR1 and CDR2 are SNHLY and FYNNEI. The CDR3 DNA sequence: TGTGCCAGCACCCAGGAGGGCTATGGCTACACCTTC. This encodes CASTQEGYGYTF.

The sample holds a few counts of this clone. The chain uses TRBV12-3 or TRBV12-4 and TRBJ1-2; D is unresolved. CDR3 size: 13 residues. The V end was cut by 5 bases, the J end by 13 bases, with 20 bases between. DNA for the CDR3: TGTGCCAGCAGTCCTCTCCTCGCGAGCCCTTGCACCTTC. As protein: CASSPLLASPCTF.

The chain carries TRBV9 and TRBJ1-6; D gene unclear. Looked up from germline, CDR1 is SGDLS and CDR2 is YYNGEE. Between the trimmed V and J ends, which lost 4 bases and 7 bases, there was a span of 15 bases. The CDR3 is 15 amino acids. The CDR3 region is CASSPLGSVNSPLHF. CDR3 sequence (DNA): TGTGCCAGCAGCCCCCTCGGCAGCGTAAATTCACCCCTCCACTTT.

The chain has TRBV12-3 or TRBV12-4 and TRBJ1-5, with D hard to call. The CDR3 covers 13 residues. V was cut by 6 bases and J by 2 bases, with 8 bases left in between. The CDR3 spells CASSTAGNQPQHF. The DNA of the CDR3 is TGTGCCAGCAGCACTGCGGGCAATCAGCCCCAGCATTTT.

The V gene is TRBV7-3, the J gene TRBJ2-2; 8 bases fit TRBD1. From germline, CDR1 is SGHTA and CDR2 FQGTGA. CDR3 length: 16 residues. V was clipped by 2 bases and J by 4 bases; unmatched bases: 6. CDR3: CASSLSGTGLTGELFF. DNA of the CDR3: TGTGCCAGCAGCTTATCCGGGACAGGTCTCACCGGGGAGCTGTTTTTT.

The chain has TRBV2 and TRBJ1-1, with 12 bases fitting TRBD1. The germline CDR1 and CDR2 sequences are SNHLY and FYNNEI. V was pared by 4 bases and J by 10 bases, with 1 base of the junction left unmatched. The CDR3 has 12 amino acids. DNA for the CDR3: TGTGCCAGCAGTGGGGACAGGGGGCGAGCTTTCTTT. Translated: CASSGDRGRAFF.

The chain recombines TRBV15 with TRBJ2-7, with D unresolved. The germline gives CDR1 LNHNV, CDR2 YYDKDF (reference sequence). Trimming left V 0 bases short and J 0 bases short, with 15 bases between. The CDR3 consists of 17 residues. The CDR3 bases are TGTGCCACCAGCAGAGATCTCGTCCGAGCGAGCTCCTACGAGCAGTACTTC. Translation: CATSRDLVRASSYEQYF.

V gene TRBV19 combines with J gene TRBJ1-6; D uncertain. The CDR3 is 12 residues long. CDR1 and CDR2 (germline): LNHDA, SQIVND (reference sequence). Trimming stripped 5 bases from V and 7 bases from J, with 6 bases between. CDR3 nucleotides: TGTGCCAGTAGTCCCCGGAATTCACCCCTCCACTTT. Protein product: CASSPRNSPLHF.

This clone was recorded once. The chain is built from TRBV7-8 and TRBJ2-7, with D possibly matching TRBD1 (5 bases). Trimming shortened V by 5 bases and J by 3 bases, and 20 bases separated the two germline ends. The CDR3 covers 16 residues. CDR1 is SGHVS, CDR2 FQNEAQ, per germline. The CDR3, as DNA: TGTGCCAGCAGCCGCGAGTGGACAAGAGCCTACTACGAGCAGTACTTC. The encoded protein is CASSREWTRAYYEQYF.

The chain has TRBV27 and TRBJ1-6, with D maybe TRBD1 (5 bases). Germline V lookup: CDR1 MNHEY, CDR2 SMNVEV (reference sequence). This CDR3 contains 18 residues. The V gene lost 3 bases and the J gene lost 0 bases, with 15 bases spanning the gap. The CDR3 sequence is CASSFHGGSSSYNSPLHF. Written as DNA, the CDR3 is TGTGCCAGCAGTTTCCACGGGGGATCGAGCTCCTATAATTCACCCCTCCACTTT.

This chain uses TRBV7-9 with TRBJ1-5; 12 nucleotides agree with TRBD1. V dropped 5 bases and J dropped 3; count of bases not matched to a gene: 11. From germline, CDR1 is SEHNR and CDR2 FQNEAQ (reference sequence). The length of the CDR3 is 18 residues. The CDR3 nucleotides read TGTGCCAGCAGCCCCGGGACAGGGGGCTTAGTCGCCAATCAGCCCCAGCATTTT. Amino acid sequence: CASSPGTGGLVANQPQHF.

This sequence joins TRBV11-1 and TRBJ1-1, with 9 positions matching TRBD1. The CDR3 length is 15 residues. V lost 4 bases and J lost 5; bases outside the gene matches: 8. The germline CDR1 and CDR2 sequences are SGHAT and FQDESV (reference sequence). The CDR3 is CASSSDTGGVTEAFF. CDR3 nucleotides: TGTGCCAGCAGCTCCGACACAGGGGGCGTAACTGAAGCTTTCTTT.

The table lists this clone with a few counts. The rearrangement links TRBV19 to TRBJ1-5, with D tentatively TRBD1 (5 bases). The V end was cut by 1 base, the J end by 4 bases, with 11 bases between. Germline V gives CDR1 LNHDA, CDR2 SQIVND (reference sequence). The CDR3 has 15 residues. This chain's CDR3 is CASSIGGAKNQPQHF. CDR3 nucleotides: TGTGCCAGTAGTATAGGCGGGGCAAAGAATCAGCCCCAGCATTTT.

The chain joins TRBV7-9 to TRBJ1-2, with unresolved D. CDR3 size: 13 residues. Looked up from germline, CDR1 is SEHNR and CDR2 is FQNEAQ (reference sequence). V was clipped by 1 base and J by 4 bases, with 7 bases between them. The CDR3 spells CASSLVGGYGYTF. The CDR3 DNA is TGTGCCAGCAGCTTAGTGGGAGGCTATGGCTACACCTTC.

This chain joins TRBV5-1 and TRBJ1-1, with D maybe TRBD1 (6 bases). CDR1 and CDR2 from the germline V gene are SGHRS and YFSETQ. Trimming removed 6 bases at V and 1 base at J, with 19 bases between. The CDR3 has 16 amino acids. CDR3 sequence (DNA): TGCGCCAGCAAACTGATACAGGGTTTGACGAACACTGAAGCTTTCTTT. Its translation: CASKLIQGLTNTEAFF. Using reference TRBV5-1 and TRBJ1-1 for the parts outside the CDR3, the full variable domain is KAGVTQTPRYLIKTRGQQVTLSCSPISGHRSVSWYQQTPGQGLQFLFEYFSETQRNKGNFPGRFSGRQFSNSRSEMNVSTLELGDSALYLCASKLIQGLTNTEAFFGQGTRLTVV.

V is TRBV10-3 and J is TRBJ1-1, with TRBD1 matching 8 bases. The CDR3 has 15 amino acids. Germline V gene sequence: CDR1 ENHRY, CDR2 SYGVKD. The trim removed 5 bases at V and 5 bases at J, leaving 10 bases unmatched. The CDR3 loop is CAISKTTGERTEAFF. In DNA, the CDR3 is TGTGCCATCAGTAAAACGACAGGGGAAAGAACTGAAGCTTTCTTT.

V and J are TRBV4-3 and TRBJ1-3, with D unclear. Germline CDR1 and CDR2: LGHNA and YSLEER. The CDR3 contains 15 residues. V was shortened by 0 bases and J by 0 bases, with 6 bases between the two germline ends. As DNA, the CDR3 is TGCGCCAGCAGCCAAGATCCCAGCTCTGGAAACACCATATATTTT. It encodes CASSQDPSSGNTIYF.

This clone was seen a single time. This chain connects TRBV29-1 to TRBJ2-5, with a possible D match to TRBD1 (5 bases). The germline CDR1 and CDR2 sequences are SQVTM and ANQGSEA. CDR3 size: 15 residues. Deletions cut 7 bases from V and 2 bases from J, with 20 bases between. In DNA form, the CDR3 reads TGCAGCGCAAAGGGGTCTACCAACATTCAAGAGACCCAGTACTTC. It translates to CSAKGSTNIQETQYF. Complete variable domain (other parts from reference TRBV29-1 and TRBJ2-5): SAVISQKPSRDICQRGTSLTIQCQVDSQVTMMFWYRQQPGQSLTLIATANQGSEATYESGFVIDKFPISRPNLTFSTLTVSNMSPEDSSIYLCSAKGSTNIQETQYFGPGTRLLVL.

Details on this clone: At the DNA level, this CDR3 is encoded by other sequences in the same sample as well. The rearrangement joins TRBV3-1 (or the pseudogene TRBV3-2) to TRBJ1-2; D is possibly TRBD1 (5 bases). CDR1 is LGHDT and CDR2 is YNNKEL in the germline V gene (reference sequence). V was shortened by 1 base and J by 5 bases, with 11 bases between the two germline ends. There are 14 residues in the CDR3. For the CDR3, the DNA is TGTGCCAGCAGCCAAGGGGGGGGTGGTTATGGCTACACCTTC. Protein: CASSQGGGGYGYTF.

The genes are TRBV5-4 and TRBJ1-4; 7 bases are a match to TRBD1. V trimming: 0 bases; J trimming: 4 bases; junction bases outside the gene matches: 6. The germline V gene encodes CDR1 SGHNT and CDR2 YYREEE (reference sequence). This CDR3 region has 16 residues. CDR3 loop: CASSLGPGTDNEKLFF. The CDR3 DNA is TGTGCCAGCAGCTTGGGCCCCGGGACAGATAATGAAAAACTGTTTTTT.

The chain combines TRBV29-1 with TRBJ1-2; TRBD1 might be the D (6 bases). The CDR3 covers 12 residues. Germline loops: CDR1 SQVTM, CDR2 ANQGSEA. V lost 4 bases and J 6 bases, leaving 12 bases between the germline ends. The CDR3 sequence is CSVVDRRDGYTF. In DNA, the CDR3 is TGCAGCGTTGTCGACAGGAGAGATGGCTACACCTTC.

This clone came up a few times. The CDR3 bases are TGTGCCAGCTCCCCCATAGAAGGAGGTGAAAAACTGTTTTTT. It yields the protein CASSPIEGGEKLFF. The rearrangement links TRBV18 to TRBJ1-4; D remains ambiguous. Germline-derived CDR1 and CDR2 are KGHSH and LQKENI. Trimming removed 6 bases at V and 7 bases at J, with 15 bases between. This CDR3 region has 14 residues.

This chain uses TRBV4-1 with TRBJ2-7; 16 bases are a match to TRBD2. Trimming at V came to 4 bases and at J to 2 bases, leaving 5 bases not matched to a gene. This CDR3 has 17 residues. Germline values: CDR1 MGHRA, CDR2 YSYEKL. CDR3 bases: TGCGCCAGCAGCCTTTCCGGGACTAGCGGGGGGGCCTACGAGCAGTACTTC. Amino acid sequence: CASSLSGTSGGAYEQYF.

J is TRBJ2-5 and V is TRBV27, with 9 nucleotides matching TRBD2. The CDR3 is made up of 16 amino acids. Germline lookup yields CDR1 MNHEY and CDR2 SMNVEV (reference sequence). V dropped 5 bases and J dropped 5; count of bases not matched to a gene: 12. The CDR3 sequence is CASSPRAGGSSETQYF. The CDR3 DNA follows: TGTGCCAGCAGTCCCAGAGCGGGGGGCTCTTCGGAGACCCAGTACTTC.

The J gene is TRBJ2-3, the V gene TRBV4-1; D perhaps matches TRBD1 (6 bases). The CDR3 has 14 amino acids. In germline, CDR1 is MGHRA, CDR2 YSYEKL. V was cut by 2 bases and J by 0 bases, with 6 bases left in between. In nucleotides, the CDR3 is TGCGCCAGCAGCCAAACAGGGAGCACAGATACGCAGTATTTT. It encodes CASSQTGSTDTQYF.

The chain combines TRBV9 with TRBJ2-7, with 10 bases fitting TRBD1. Germline lookup yields CDR1 SGDLS and CDR2 YYNGEE. The CDR3 consists of 16 residues. V gave up 2 bases and J gave up 5 bases; unmatched junction bases: 10. CDR3 DNA sequence: TGTGCCAGCAGCGTGAGGGGGGACAGGGGCATCAACGAGCAGTACTTC. Translated, it gives CASSVRGDRGINEQYF.

The chain carries TRBV25-1 and TRBJ2-3, with 10 bases fitting TRBD2. CDR1 MGHDK and CDR2 SYGVNS come from the germline V gene. This CDR3 is built from 15 residues. The V and J ends lost 6 bases and 1 base, in that order; junction bases with no gene match: 4. The chain's CDR3 is CASRGTSGGTDTQYF. The CDR3 region has the DNA TGTGCCAGCAGAGGTACTAGCGGGGGCACAGATACGCAGTATTTT.

In this sample, this clone turned up a few times. The chain links TRBV14 to TRBJ1-1, with D perhaps TRBD1 (5 bases). This CDR3 has 13 amino acids. Germline assignment: CDR1 SGHDN and CDR2 FVKESK. Between the trimmed V and J ends, which lost 5 bases and 7 bases, there was a span of 14 bases. For the CDR3, the DNA is TGTGCCAGCAGCTTCTTGTGGGGCGGTGAAGCTTTCTTT. It translates to CASSFLWGGEAFF.

The V call is TRBV7-9, the J call TRBJ1-2, with 7 bases matching TRBD1. The germline CDR1 and CDR2 sequences are SEHNR and FQNEAQ (reference sequence). V shed 2 bases, J shed 5 bases, and the junction held 8 bases outside the gene matches. This CDR3 is built from 15 residues. The CDR3 DNA reads TGTGCCAGCAGCTTAAACGACAGGGCCGCTTATGGCTACACCTTC. Translating gives CASSLNDRAAYGYTF.